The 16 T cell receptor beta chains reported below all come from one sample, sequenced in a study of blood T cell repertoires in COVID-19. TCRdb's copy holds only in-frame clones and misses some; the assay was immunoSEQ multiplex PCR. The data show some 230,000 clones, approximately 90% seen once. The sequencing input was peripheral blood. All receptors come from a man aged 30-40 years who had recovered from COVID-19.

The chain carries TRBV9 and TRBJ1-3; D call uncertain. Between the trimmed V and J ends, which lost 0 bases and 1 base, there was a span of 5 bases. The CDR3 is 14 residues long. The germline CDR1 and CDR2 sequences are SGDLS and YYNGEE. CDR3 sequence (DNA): TGTGCCAGCAGCGTAGACTTGTCTGGAAACACCATATATTTT. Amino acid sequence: CASSVDLSGNTIYF.

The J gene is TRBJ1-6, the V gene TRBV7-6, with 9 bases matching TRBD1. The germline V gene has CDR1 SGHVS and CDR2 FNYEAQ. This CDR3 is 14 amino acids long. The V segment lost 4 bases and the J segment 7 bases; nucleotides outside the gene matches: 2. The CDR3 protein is CASSSTGGNSPLHF. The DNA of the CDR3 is TGTGCCAGCAGCTCGACAGGGGGGAATTCACCCCTCCACTTT.

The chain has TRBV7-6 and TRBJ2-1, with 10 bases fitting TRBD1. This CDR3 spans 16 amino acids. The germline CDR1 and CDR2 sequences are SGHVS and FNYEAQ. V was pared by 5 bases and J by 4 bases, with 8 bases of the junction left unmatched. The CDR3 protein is CASSAHRDRGYNEQFF. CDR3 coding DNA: TGTGCCAGCAGCGCTCACCGGGACAGGGGATACAATGAGCAGTTCTTC.

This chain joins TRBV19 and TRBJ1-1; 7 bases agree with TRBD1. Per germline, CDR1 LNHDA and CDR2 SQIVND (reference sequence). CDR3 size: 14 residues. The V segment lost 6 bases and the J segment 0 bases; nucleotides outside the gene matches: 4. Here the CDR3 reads CASRIQGVNTEAFF. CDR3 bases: TGTGCCAGTAGGATCCAGGGGGTGAACACTGAAGCTTTCTTT.

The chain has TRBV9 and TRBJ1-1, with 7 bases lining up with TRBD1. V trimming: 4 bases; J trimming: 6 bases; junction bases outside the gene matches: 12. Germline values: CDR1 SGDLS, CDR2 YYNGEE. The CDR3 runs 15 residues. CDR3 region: CASSPPRSGTAEAFF. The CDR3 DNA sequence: TGTGCCAGCAGCCCTCCCCGTTCCGGGACAGCTGAAGCTTTCTTT. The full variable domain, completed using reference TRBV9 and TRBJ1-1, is DSGVTQTPKHLITATGQRVTLRCSPRSGDLSVYWYQQSLDQGLQFLIQYYNGEERAKGNILERFSAQQFPDLHSELNLSSLELGDSALYFCASSPPRSGTAEAFFGQGTRLTVV.

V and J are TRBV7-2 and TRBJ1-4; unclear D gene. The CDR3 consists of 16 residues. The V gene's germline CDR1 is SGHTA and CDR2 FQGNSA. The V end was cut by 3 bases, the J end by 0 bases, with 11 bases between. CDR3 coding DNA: TGTGCCAGCAGCTTCCAACCCGGTACAACTAATGAAAAACTGTTTTTT. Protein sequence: CASSFQPGTTNEKLFF.

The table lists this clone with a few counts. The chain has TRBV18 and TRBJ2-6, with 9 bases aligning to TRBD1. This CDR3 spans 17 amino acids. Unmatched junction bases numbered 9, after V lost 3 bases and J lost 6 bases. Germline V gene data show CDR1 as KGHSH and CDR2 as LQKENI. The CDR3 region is CASSPGRTGAKANVLTF. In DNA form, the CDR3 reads TGTGCCAGCTCACCCGGGAGGACAGGGGCGAAGGCCAACGTCCTGACTTTC.

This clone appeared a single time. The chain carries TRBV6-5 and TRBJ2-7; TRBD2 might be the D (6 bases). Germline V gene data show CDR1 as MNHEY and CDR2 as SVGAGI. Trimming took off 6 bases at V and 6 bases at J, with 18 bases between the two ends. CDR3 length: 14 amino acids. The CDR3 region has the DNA TGTGCCAGCAGCCCCCCGGGGGAGCTGGGCGAGCAGTACTTC. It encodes CASSPPGELGEQYF.

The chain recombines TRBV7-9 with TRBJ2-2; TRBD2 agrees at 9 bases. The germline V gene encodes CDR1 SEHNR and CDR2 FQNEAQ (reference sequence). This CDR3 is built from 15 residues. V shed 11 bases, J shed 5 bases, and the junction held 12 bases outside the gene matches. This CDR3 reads CASAASGAVTGELFF. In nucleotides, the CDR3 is TGTGCCTCGGCGGCTAGCGGGGCGGTTACCGGGGAGCTGTTTTTT.

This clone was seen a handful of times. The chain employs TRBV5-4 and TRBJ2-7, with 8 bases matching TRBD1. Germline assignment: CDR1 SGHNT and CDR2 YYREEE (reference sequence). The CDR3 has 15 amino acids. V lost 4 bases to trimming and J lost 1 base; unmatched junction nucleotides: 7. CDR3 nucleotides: TGTGCCAGCAGCGGCACGACAGGGGAATCCTACGAGCAGTACTTC. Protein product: CASSGTTGESYEQYF.

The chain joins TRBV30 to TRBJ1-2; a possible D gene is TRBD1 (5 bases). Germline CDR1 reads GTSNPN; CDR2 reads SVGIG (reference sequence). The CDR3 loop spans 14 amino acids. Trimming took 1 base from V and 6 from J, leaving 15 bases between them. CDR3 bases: TGTGCCTGGAGTGGGGGCTCGGGACTACATGGCTACACCTTC. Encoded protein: CAWSGGSGLHGYTF.

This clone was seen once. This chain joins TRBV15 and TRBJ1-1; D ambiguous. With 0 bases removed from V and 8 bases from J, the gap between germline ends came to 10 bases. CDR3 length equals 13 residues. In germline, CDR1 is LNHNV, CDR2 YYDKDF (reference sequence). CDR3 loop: CATSRDRGWEAFF. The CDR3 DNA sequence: TGTGCCACCAGCAGAGATCGGGGATGGGAAGCTTTCTTT.

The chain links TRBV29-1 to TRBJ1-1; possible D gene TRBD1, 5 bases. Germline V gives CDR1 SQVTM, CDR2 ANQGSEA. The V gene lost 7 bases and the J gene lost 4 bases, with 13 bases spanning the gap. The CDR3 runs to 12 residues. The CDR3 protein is CSAEPGGTEAFF. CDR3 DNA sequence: TGCAGCGCCGAACCGGGGGGCACTGAAGCTTTCTTT.

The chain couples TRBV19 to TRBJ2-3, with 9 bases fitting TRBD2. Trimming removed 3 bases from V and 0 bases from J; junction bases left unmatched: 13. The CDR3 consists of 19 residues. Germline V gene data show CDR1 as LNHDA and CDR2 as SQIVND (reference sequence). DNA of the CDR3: TGTGCCAGTAGTATCAGGGCAAGCGGGGGGACCCTTAGCACAGATACGCAGTATTTT. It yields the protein CASSIRASGGTLSTDTQYF.

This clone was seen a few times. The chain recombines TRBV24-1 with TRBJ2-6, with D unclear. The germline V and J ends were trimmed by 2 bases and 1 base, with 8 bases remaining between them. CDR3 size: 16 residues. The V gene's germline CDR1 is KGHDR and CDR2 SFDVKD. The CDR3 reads CATSDYERSGANVLTF. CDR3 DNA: TGTGCCACCAGTGATTATGAGAGATCTGGGGCCAACGTCCTGACTTTC.

The CDR3 reads CATSRDSGSGANVLTF. The CDR3 nucleotides are TGTGCCACCAGCAGGGATTCGGGGTCTGGGGCCAACGTCCTGACTTTC. V usage is TRBV15 and J usage is TRBJ2-6; the D gene is possibly TRBD2 (5 bases). The V end was cut by 3 bases, the J end by 1 base, with 10 bases between. Looked up from germline, CDR1 is LNHNV and CDR2 is YYDKDF (reference sequence). The CDR3 covers 16 residues.